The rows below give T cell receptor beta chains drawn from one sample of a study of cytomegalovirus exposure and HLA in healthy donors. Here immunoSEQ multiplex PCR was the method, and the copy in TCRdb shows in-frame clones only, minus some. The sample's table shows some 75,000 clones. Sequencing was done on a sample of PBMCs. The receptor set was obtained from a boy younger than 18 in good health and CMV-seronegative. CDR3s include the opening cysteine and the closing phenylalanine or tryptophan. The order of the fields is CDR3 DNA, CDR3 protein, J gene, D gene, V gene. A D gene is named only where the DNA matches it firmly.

DNA: TGCAGCGCCGAGGGGACTGGACAGGGAGCTTTCTTT
CDR3: CSAEGTGQGAFF
J: TRBJ1-1
D: TRBD1
V: TRBV29-1

DNA: TGTGCCAGCAGCTATTCTTCTGCCAGGCTTGGCTACACCTTC
CDR3: CASSYSSARLGYTF
J: TRBJ1-2
D: .
V: TRBV7-2

DNA: TGTGCCAGCAGGAACGGGGATACGCAGTATTTT
CDR3: CASRNGDTQYF
J: TRBJ2-3
D: .
V: TRBV6-5

DNA: TGTGCCATCAGTGAGTCGTCAGGGGGGCCGTCTAATAATTCACCCCTCCACTTT
CDR3: CAISESSGGPSNNSPLHF
J: TRBJ1-6
D: TRBD1
V: TRBV10-3

DNA: TGCGCCAGCAGCCAAGTCGGGGGGCTTGGCTCCTACAATGAGCAGTTCTTC
CDR3: CASSQVGGLGSYNEQFF
J: TRBJ2-1
D: .
V: TRBV4-1

DNA: TGCGCCAGCAGCCCGGACAGGGGAACTAGTGGCTACACCTTC
CDR3: CASSPDRGTSGYTF
J: TRBJ1-2
D: TRBD1
V: TRBV5-1

DNA: TGTGCCAGCAGCCAATGGGCTAGCGGGCTCTACGAGCAGTACTTC
CDR3: CASSQWASGLYEQYF
J: TRBJ2-7
D: TRBD2
V: TRBV14

DNA: TGCGCCAGCGGATTACACAGGGGGCGTGTCTACGAGCAGTACTTC
CDR3: CASGLHRGRVYEQYF
J: TRBJ2-7
D: TRBD1
V: TRBV4-1

DNA: TGCAGCGTTGGGGACAGTAACTATGGCTACACCTTC
CDR3: CSVGDSNYGYTF
J: TRBJ1-2
D: TRBD1
V: TRBV29-1

DNA: TGTGCCAGCAGCCCCCCACTAGCGGAAGAGACCCAGTACTTC
CDR3: CASSPPLAEETQYF
J: TRBJ2-5
D: TRBD2
V: TRBV5-4

DNA: TGTGCCAGCAGCTTAAGGGGACAGGGAAATCAGCCCCAGCATTTT
CDR3: CASSLRGQGNQPQHF
J: TRBJ1-5
D: TRBD1
V: TRBV11-2

DNA: TGTGCCAGCAGCACGACCGGGGAAAAACTGTTTTTT
CDR3: CASSTTGEKLFF
J: TRBJ1-4
D: .
V: TRBV7-2

DNA: TGTGCCAGCAGGGGACGGGACAGGGGGACCGGGGAGCTGTTTTTT
CDR3: CASRGRDRGTGELFF
J: TRBJ2-2
D: TRBD1
V: TRBV5-6

DNA: TGTGCCAGCATTACTGGGCAGGGAATGAACACTGAAGCTTTCTTT
CDR3: CASITGQGMNTEAFF
J: TRBJ1-1
D: .
V: TRBV7-9

DNA: TGTGCCAGTAGTATCACAGTCCTCTCCTACGAGCAGTACTTC
CDR3: CASSITVLSYEQYF
J: TRBJ2-7
D: .
V: TRBV19

DNA: TGTGCCTGGGGGACAGGGGATCCTTGGGGCAATCAGCCCCAGCATTTT
CDR3: CAWGTGDPWGNQPQHF
J: TRBJ1-5
D: TRBD1
V: TRBV30

DNA: TGTGCCAGCAGCCAAGATCCTGGGGCTGGGAGCACAGATACGCAGTATTTT
CDR3: CASSQDPGAGSTDTQYF
J: TRBJ2-3
D: .
V: TRBV4-2

DNA: TGTGCCAGCAGTCTCGACAGGAACACTGAAGCTTTCTTT
CDR3: CASSLDRNTEAFF
J: TRBJ1-1
D: .
V: TRBV7-3

DNA: TGCAGCGCATCGGACCAACAGGGGGGCTACGAGCAGTACTTC
CDR3: CSASDQQGGYEQYF
J: TRBJ2-7
D: TRBD1
V: TRBV29-1

DNA: TGTGCCAGCAGTTTACTAGCGAACACTGAAGCTTTCTTT
CDR3: CASSLLANTEAFF
J: TRBJ1-1
D: .
V: TRBV27

DNA: TGTGCCAGCAGCTTAGCGGCTAGCGGGAGGGCCAAAAATGAGCAGTTCTTC
CDR3: CASSLAASGRAKNEQFF
J: TRBJ2-1
D: TRBD2
V: TRBV7-2

DNA: TGTGCCAGCAGCCCAGCCGGAGGGGACACTGAAGCTTTCTTT
CDR3: CASSPAGGDTEAFF
J: TRBJ1-1
D: .
V: TRBV7-3

DNA: TGTGCCAGCAGCCAGTTACCGGGAGACAACTTTGAAGCTTTCTTT
CDR3: CASSQLPGDNFEAFF
J: TRBJ1-1
D: .
V: TRBV4-2

DNA: TGTGCCAGCAGCTTGGGGACAGGGCTCGGGGAGCAGTACTTC
CDR3: CASSLGTGLGEQYF
J: TRBJ2-7
D: TRBD1
V: TRBV5-6

DNA: TGTGCCTGGATCACAGGATATCGCTTTGGCTACACCTTC
CDR3: CAWITGYRFGYTF
J: TRBJ1-2
D: .
V: TRBV30

DNA: TGCGCCAGCAGCCAGGGGAGACAGGGGGGGAGAGTGAACACTGAAGCTTTCTTT
CDR3: CASSQGRQGGRVNTEAFF
J: TRBJ1-1
D: TRBD1
V: TRBV4-1

DNA: TGTGCCAGCTCACCCGGACAGGGGGAACTCTACGAGCAGTACTTC
CDR3: CASSPGQGELYEQYF
J: TRBJ2-7
D: TRBD1
V: TRBV18

DNA: TGCGCCAGCAGCTTGGCAGGGAAAGTAGGCACTGAAGCTTTCTTT
CDR3: CASSLAGKVGTEAFF
J: TRBJ1-1
D: .
V: TRBV5-1

DNA: TGTGCCAGCAGCCCCGAACTCCTCCTGGCGGGAGGGCCCTACGAGCAGTACTTC
CDR3: CASSPELLLAGGPYEQYF
J: TRBJ2-7
D: TRBD2
V: TRBV7-9

DNA: TGTGCCAGCAGTGAGACTACAGGGTTCGGGTACACTGAAGCTTTCTTT
CDR3: CASSETTGFGYTEAFF
J: TRBJ1-1
D: .
V: TRBV2

DNA: TGTGCCAGCAGCTTCGTCGGGGTTGAGCAGTTCTTC
CDR3: CASSFVGVEQFF
J: TRBJ2-1
D: .
V: TRBV5-4

DNA: TGTGCCAGCAGCGAGGGAAGCTCCTACGAGCAGTACTTC
CDR3: CASSEGSSYEQYF
J: TRBJ2-7
D: .
V: TRBV7-9

DNA: TGTGCCTGGGACAGGGGCTTTCAAGAGACCCAGTACTTC
CDR3: CAWDRGFQETQYF
J: TRBJ2-5
D: TRBD1
V: TRBV30

DNA: TGTGCCAGCAGTTACTCGACGGGGGACCCTAACTATGGCTACACCTTC
CDR3: CASSYSTGDPNYGYTF
J: TRBJ1-2
D: .
V: TRBV6-5

DNA: TGCGCCAGCAGCCTGGACAGCTATGGCTACACCTTC
CDR3: CASSLDSYGYTF
J: TRBJ1-2
D: .
V: TRBV5-1

DNA: TGTGCCAGCAGCTTGGCCTCAGATACGCAGTATTTT
CDR3: CASSLASDTQYF
J: TRBJ2-3
D: .
V: TRBV5-6

DNA: TGTGCCAGTAGAACACCCGGGACAGGGAATCAGCCCCAGCATTTT
CDR3: CASRTPGTGNQPQHF
J: TRBJ1-5
D: TRBD1
V: TRBV19

DNA: TGTGCCAGCAGTTTGGGGTGGGGACAAAACTACGAGCAGTACTTC
CDR3: CASSLGWGQNYEQYF
J: TRBJ2-7
D: .
V: TRBV28

DNA: TGTGCCAGCAGTGACTTGCCCGACAGGGGGCAAGAGCAGTTCTTC
CDR3: CASSDLPDRGQEQFF
J: TRBJ2-1
D: TRBD1
V: TRBV6-1

DNA: TGTGCCAGCAGTGTAATTACCGGGGAGCTGTTTTTT
CDR3: CASSVITGELFF
J: TRBJ2-2
D: .
V: TRBV2

DNA: TGTGCCAGCTCACCCCGGACAGGGGGAGCTGGAAACACCATATATTTT
CDR3: CASSPRTGGAGNTIYF
J: TRBJ1-3
D: TRBD1
V: TRBV18

DNA: TGTGCCAGCAGCTCCTCTAGCCGAGATACGCAGTATTTT
CDR3: CASSSSSRDTQYF
J: TRBJ2-3
D: .
V: TRBV7-3

DNA: TGTGCCAGCAGCCCCCGGGACAGGGGGGCTGAAGCTTTCTTT
CDR3: CASSPRDRGAEAFF
J: TRBJ1-1
D: TRBD1
V: TRBV4-2